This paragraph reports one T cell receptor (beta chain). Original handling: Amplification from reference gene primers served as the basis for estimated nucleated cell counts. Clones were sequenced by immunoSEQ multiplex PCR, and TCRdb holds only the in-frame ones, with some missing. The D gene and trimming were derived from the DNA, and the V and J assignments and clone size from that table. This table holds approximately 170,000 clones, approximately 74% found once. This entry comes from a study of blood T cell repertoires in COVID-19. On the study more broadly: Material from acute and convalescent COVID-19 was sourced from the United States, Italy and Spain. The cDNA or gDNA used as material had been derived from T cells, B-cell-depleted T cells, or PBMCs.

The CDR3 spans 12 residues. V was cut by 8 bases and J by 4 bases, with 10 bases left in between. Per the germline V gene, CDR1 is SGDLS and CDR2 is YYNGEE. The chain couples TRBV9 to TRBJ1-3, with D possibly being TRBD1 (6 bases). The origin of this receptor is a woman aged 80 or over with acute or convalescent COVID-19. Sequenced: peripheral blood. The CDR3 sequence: CASRGSGNTIYF. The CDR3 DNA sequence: TGTGCCAGTAGGGGGTCCGGAAACACCATATATTTT.